These T cell receptor beta chains were read from a single sample in a study of early stage breast cancer tumors. The assay was immunoSEQ multiplex PCR, and TCRdb's table has in-frame clones only and misses some. The sample lists 60,000 to 75,000 clones; about 85% were seen once. Source material: blood. The receptor source for this set is a person in their forties with breast cancer. The CDR3 runs from the conserved cysteine through the conserved F or W. D genes are given only for firm matches. Not every row has a clone size; where given, it reads once, few, many or a size class.

d_call: TRBD2; cdr3_length: 17; clone_size: NA; v_call: TRBV25-1; j_call: TRBJ2-7; cdr3_nt: TGTGCCAGCAGTGAAATTATGTCTAGCGGGGGCCACTACGAGCAGTACTTC; cdr3_aa: CASSEIMSSGGHYEQYF
d_call: NA; cdr3_length: 14; clone_size: NA; v_call: TRBV6-5; j_call: TRBJ1-1; cdr3_nt: TGTGCCAGCAGTTTCTTAGGGGTAGGGTCTGAAGCTTTCTTT; cdr3_aa: CASSFLGVGSEAFF
d_call: TRBD1; cdr3_length: 13; clone_size: NA; v_call: TRBV19; j_call: TRBJ2-7; cdr3_nt: TGTGCCAGTACCGGGACAGGGTCCCACGAGCAGTACTTC; cdr3_aa: CASTGTGSHEQYF
d_call: NA; cdr3_length: 15; clone_size: NA; v_call: TRBV5-5; j_call: TRBJ2-4; cdr3_nt: TGTGCCAGCTTCCCACAACAGGTAGCCAAAAACATTCAGTACTTC; cdr3_aa: CASFPQQVAKNIQYF
d_call: TRBD1; cdr3_length: 15; clone_size: NA; v_call: TRBV19; j_call: TRBJ1-3; cdr3_nt: TGTGCCAGTAGTATCGGGACAGGGGTCGGAAACACCATATATTTT; cdr3_aa: CASSIGTGVGNTIYF
d_call: TRBD1; cdr3_length: 15; clone_size: NA; v_call: TRBV28; j_call: TRBJ1-4; cdr3_nt: TGTGCCAGCAGTTCCCCAGGGGGGGTATACGAAAAACTGTTTTTT; cdr3_aa: CASSSPGGVYEKLFF
d_call: TRBD1; cdr3_length: 14; clone_size: few; v_call: TRBV9; j_call: TRBJ2-7; cdr3_nt: TGTGCCAGCAGCGCCACAGGGGGCGCCGACGAGCAGTACTTC; cdr3_aa: CASSATGGADEQYF
d_call: NA; cdr3_length: 13; clone_size: NA; v_call: TRBV27; j_call: TRBJ1-2; cdr3_nt: TGTGCCAGCAGTTTGGGGTTGGAGTATGGCTACACCTTC; cdr3_aa: CASSLGLEYGYTF
d_call: NA; cdr3_length: 16; clone_size: once; v_call: TRBV11-2; j_call: TRBJ1-4; cdr3_nt: TGTGCCAGCAGCTTAGACCCCAGTAAGGCTAATGAAAAACTGTTTTTT; cdr3_aa: CASSLDPSKANEKLFF
d_call: NA; cdr3_length: 14; clone_size: few; v_call: TRBV28; j_call: TRBJ2-2; cdr3_nt: TGTGCCAGCAGTTTATTTACAGGGACCGGGGAGCTGTTTTTT; cdr3_aa: CASSLFTGTGELFF
d_call: TRBD1; cdr3_length: 13; clone_size: NA; v_call: TRBV2; j_call: TRBJ2-7; cdr3_nt: TGTGCCAGCAACCTGGACAGGGCCTACGAGCAGTACTTC; cdr3_aa: CASNLDRAYEQYF